The source of this T cell receptor (beta chain) is a study of Ad26.COV2.S vaccination and SARS-CoV-2 variants. This CDR3 is 14 amino acids long. Unmatched junction bases numbered 6, after V lost 3 bases and J lost 5 bases. Germline V lookup: CDR1 SEHNR, CDR2 FQNEAQ (reference sequence). The treatment is: about 20 received Ad26.COV2.S at low or high dose, single or two shots; 5 received placebo; per-sample allocation not given. The samples were gathered on day 63 after the first injection of vaccine or placebo. This table comes from immunoSEQ multiplex PCR, and its TCRdb copy is limited to in-frame clones, with some not included. This sample has around 350,000 clones, with more than 75% found just once.

The clonotype comes from a person aged 18-65 years who received the Ad26.COV2.S COVID-19 vaccine or a placebo. Sequences were derived from peripheral blood, sampled in a trial of Ad26.COV2.S vaccine versus placebo. The rearrangement joins TRBV7-9 to TRBJ2-7; 8 nucleotides match TRBD2. CDR3 amino acids: CASSFGREGNEQYF. In DNA form, the CDR3 reads TGTGCCAGCAGCTTCGGTCGGGAGGGCAACGAGCAGTACTTC.